Following are 14 T cell receptor beta chains from one sample sequenced in a study of control samples from healthy donors and cancer patients (TCRdb year 2020). Library prep was done by the immunoSEQ multiplex PCR assay. TCRdb limited this immuneACCESS table to in-frame rearrangements with V and J called. A share of clones is missing; checked studies link under half to unresolved V genes, and the rest is unexplained. The sample records some 150,000 clones, under 96% of which are singletons. The ten largest clonotypes hold just over 1% of the sample. The sequenced material came from blood. The receptors were gathered from a woman in her twenties or thirties in good health.

This chain links TRBV6-1 with TRBJ1-3; perhaps TRBD1 as D (5 bases). The CDR3 sequence is 16 residues long. The V gene's germline CDR1 is MNHNS and CDR2 SASEGT. V was clipped by 2 bases and J by 0 bases, with 11 bases between them. The CDR3 DNA follows: TGTGCCAGCAGTGAATTACAGGCCTACTCTGGAAACACCATATATTTT. It translates to CASSELQAYSGNTIYF.

The rearrangement links TRBV6-6 to TRBJ2-1, with 8 nucleotides matching TRBD1. The CDR3 loop spans 18 amino acids. Germline V gives CDR1 MNHNY, CDR2 SVGAGI (reference sequence). The ends lost 5 bases at V and 1 base at J; junction bases unmatched: 13. The CDR3, as DNA: TGTGCCAGCAGTCTCCGGACAGGGTCATCGAGGTCCTACAATGAGCAGTTCTTC. Amino acid sequence: CASSLRTGSSRSYNEQFF.

In its sample, this clone was seen once. Other DNA sequences in the sample encode the same CDR3. CDR3 region: CASSIDPGTDTQYF. In DNA form, the CDR3 reads TGTGCCAGTAGTATAGATCCGGGGACAGATACGCAGTATTTT. The V and J genes are TRBV19 and TRBJ2-3; TRBD2 is a possible D gene (5 bases). Germline V CDR1 and CDR2: LNHDA, SQIVND (reference sequence). CDR3 size: 14 residues. Trimming removed 0 bases from V and 3 bases from J, with 7 bases in between.

The chain is built from TRBV9 and TRBJ2-1; D gene uncertain. The CDR3 covers 15 residues. Per germline, CDR1 SGDLS and CDR2 YYNGEE. Trimming shortened V by 2 bases and J by 6 bases, and 15 bases separated the two germline ends. CDR3 nucleotides: TGTGCCAGCAGCGTCGGGTGGGCCAGCCTCAATGAGCAGTTCTTC. Translated: CASSVGWASLNEQFF. Drawing the rest from reference TRBV9 and TRBJ2-1, the complete variable domain is DSGVTQTPKHLITATGQRVTLRCSPRSGDLSVYWYQQSLDQGLQFLIQYYNGEERAKGNILERFSAQQFPDLHSELNLSSLELGDSALYFCASSVGWASLNEQFFGPGTRLTVL.

This clone was observed a single time. The chain couples TRBV7-9 to TRBJ2-2; D might be TRBD1 (6 bases). Germline CDR1 and CDR2: SEHNR and FQNEAQ (reference sequence). Trimming left V 11 bases short and J 2 bases short, with 12 bases between. The CDR3 totals 13 residues. The CDR3 sequence: CAQLGANTGELFF. The CDR3 DNA reads TGTGCCCAGCTGGGGGCCAACACCGGGGAGCTGTTTTTT.

The chain recombines TRBV23-1 with TRBJ2-5; TRBD2 aligns across 8 bases. TRBV23-1 has ORF status, its function being uncertain. This CDR3 contains 15 residues. With V trimmed by 7 bases and J by 2 bases, 9 bases remained unmatched. For the CDR3, the DNA is TGCGCCAGCAATTCAGATAGCGGGGCACAAGAGACCCAGTACTTC. The encoded protein is CASNSDSGAQETQYF.

The chain employs TRBV7-9 and TRBJ1-2, with D unclear. Trimming pared 6 bases from V and 7 bases from J, leaving 15 bases between. This CDR3 comprises 13 residues. In germline, CDR1 is SEHNR, CDR2 FQNEAQ (reference sequence). CDR3 protein: CASSPDHGPGYTF. CDR3 DNA: TGTGCCAGCAGTCCGGACCACGGCCCTGGCTACACCTTC.

The rearrangement links TRBV14 to TRBJ2-7; the D call may be TRBD1 or TRBD2 (6 bases each). This CDR3 comprises 15 residues. Trimming took 4 bases from V and 0 from J, leaving 13 bases between them. From germline, CDR1 is SGHDN and CDR2 FVKESK. Here the CDR3 DNA reads TGTGCCAGCAGCCCTCGGGGGCTACCCTCCTACGAGCAGTACTTC. Protein: CASSPRGLPSYEQYF.

The V gene is TRBV7-9, the J gene TRBJ2-7; 8 nucleotides agree with TRBD2. V shed 0 bases, J shed 2 bases, and the junction held 6 bases outside the gene matches. This CDR3 has 16 residues. Germline V CDR1 and CDR2: SEHNR, FQNEAQ (reference sequence). CDR3 DNA sequence: TGTGCCAGCAGCTTAGCCGCGGGGGGAGGTCCCTACGAGCAGTACTTC. This encodes CASSLAAGGGPYEQYF.

The gene calls are TRBV4-1 and TRBJ1-5; 7 bases align to TRBD1. CDR3 size: 16 residues. The trim removed 6 bases at V and 0 bases at J, leaving 8 bases unmatched. The germline V gene encodes CDR1 MGHRA and CDR2 YSYEKL. CDR3 nucleotide sequence: TGCGCCAGCAGGGAACAGGGGACTCTTAGCAATCAGCCCCAGCATTTT. Protein product: CASREQGTLSNQPQHF.

J is TRBJ2-1 and V is TRBV18; D not resolved. Per the germline V gene, CDR1 is KGHSH and CDR2 is LQKENI. The CDR3 contains 19 residues. Trimming shortened V by 5 bases and J by 0 bases, and 23 bases separated the two germline ends. The CDR3 sequence is CASSGPGKIEGNSYNEQFF. The CDR3 nucleotides read TGTGCCAGCTCAGGCCCCGGAAAGATCGAAGGAAACTCCTACAATGAGCAGTTCTTC.

The rearrangement links TRBV3-1 (or the pseudogene TRBV3-2) to TRBJ1-6, with D unclear. CDR1 and CDR2 from the germline V gene are LGHDT and YNNKEL (reference sequence). The CDR3 totals 14 residues. Trimming cost V 5 bases and J 9 bases, with 14 bases left between them. The CDR3 sequence: CASSWTPEGSPLHF. In DNA, the CDR3 is TGTGCCAGCAGCTGGACCCCCGAAGGTTCACCCCTCCACTTT.

The rearrangement uses TRBV11-2 and TRBJ2-7; TRBD1 matches at 7 bases. This CDR3 has 15 amino acids. Germline trimming cut 2 bases from V and 2 bases from J; bases unmatched to any gene: 6. CDR1 and CDR2 from the germline V gene are SGHAT and FQNNGV. CDR3 nucleotides: TGTGCCAGCAGCTTAATGATTCAGGGGGCCTACGAGCAGTACTTC. As protein: CASSLMIQGAYEQYF. Looking up the rest from reference TRBV11-2 and TRBJ2-7 gives the full variable domain: EAGVAQSPRYKIIEKRQSVAFWCNPISGHATLYWYQQILGQGPKLLIQFQNNGVVDDSQLPKDRFSAERLKGVDSTLKIQPAKLEDSAVYLCASSLMIQGAYEQYFGPGTRLTVT.

This chain joins TRBV6-5 and TRBJ1-3; D is ambiguous. The CDR3 spans 14 residues. V lost 4 bases and J 0 bases, leaving 7 bases between the germline ends. Germline CDR1 is MNHEY and CDR2 is SVGAGI. Here the CDR3 reads CASSSSGSGNTIYF. DNA for the CDR3: TGTGCCAGCAGTTCCTCCGGCTCTGGAAACACCATATATTTT.